The 18 T cell receptor beta chains below were found in one sample sequenced in a study of T cell changes during pregnancy in multiple sclerosis. Data came from immunoSEQ multiplex PCR; TCRdb stores just in-frame clones and leaves some out. The sample consists of around 100,000 clones, 80% to 95% of them appearing once. Sequences were derived from peripheral blood, sampled after pregnancy. These receptors originate from a female donor with multiple sclerosis, enrolled in a pregnancy study.

This clone was observed a handful of times. V and J are TRBV6-6 and TRBJ1-5; D unresolved. The ends were cut back, 6 bases at V and 3 bases at J, with 15 bases in the middle. The CDR3 sequence is 15 residues long. Germline CDR1 and CDR2: MNHNY and SVGAGI (reference sequence). The CDR3 DNA is TGTGCCAGCAGCCCAATCGCCAGATACAATCAGCCCCAGCATTTT. Residues: CASSPIARYNQPQHF.

The chain uses TRBV7-2 and TRBJ1-1; TRBD1 is a possible D gene (6 bases). There are 14 residues in the CDR3. V was pared by 2 bases and J by 0 bases, with 7 bases between. Per the germline V gene, CDR1 is SGHTA and CDR2 is FQGNSA. The CDR3 is CASSLTGMNTEAFF. CDR3 nucleotides: TGTGCCAGCAGCTTAACAGGGATGAACACTGAAGCTTTCTTT. The variable domain in full, with the rest retrieved from reference TRBV7-2 and TRBJ1-1, is GAGVSQSPSNKVTEKGKDVELRCDPISGHTALYWYRQSLGQGLEFLIYFQGNSAPDKSGLPSDRFSAERTGGSVSTLTIQRTQQEDSAVYLCASSLTGMNTEAFFGQGTRLTVV.

The chain carries TRBV14 and TRBJ2-2; D is possibly TRBD2 (5 bases). Germline loops: CDR1 SGHDN, CDR2 FVKESK. There are 17 residues in the CDR3. Deletions cut 3 bases from V and 0 bases from J, with 14 bases between. CDR3 amino acids: CASSQLAVYANTGELFF. The CDR3 DNA sequence: TGTGCCAGCAGCCAGCTAGCCGTTTACGCGAACACCGGGGAGCTGTTTTTT.

This chain connects TRBV5-5 to TRBJ1-2, with unresolved D. Trimming pared 0 bases from V and 1 base from J, leaving 16 bases between. Germline loops: CDR1 SGHKS, CDR2 YYEKEE (reference sequence). The length of the CDR3 is 17 residues. The CDR3 spells CASSLDLKHYFNYGYTF. CDR3 bases: TGTGCCAGCAGCTTGGATTTGAAGCACTATTTTAACTATGGCTACACCTTC.

The chain couples TRBV6-5 to TRBJ2-7, with D possibly matching TRBD1 (5 bases). CDR1 MNHEY and CDR2 SVGAGI come from the germline V gene. The CDR3 spans 11 residues. The V and J ends lost 5 bases and 6 bases respectively, with 8 bases between them. The CDR3 DNA follows: TGTGCCAGCAGTCACGACAGCGAGCAGTACTTC. Translating it yields CASSHDSEQYF.

The chain carries TRBV7-8 and TRBJ2-7; 13 nucleotides agree with TRBD2. Germline CDR1 reads SGHVS; CDR2 reads FQNEAQ. The CDR3 consists of 14 residues. J gave up 8 bases and V 8 bases, and 9 bases lay outside the gene matches. CDR3 DNA: TGTGCCAGCCAGACTAGCGGGAGGCTTTTGAAGCAGTACTTC. Its protein product is CASQTSGRLLKQYF.

Remarks on this clone: Different DNA sequences within this sample yield the same CDR3. The chain combines TRBV7-2 with TRBJ2-7; D gene unclear. Germline values: CDR1 SGHTA, CDR2 FQGNSA. The CDR3 loop spans 12 amino acids. The V and J ends lost 2 bases and 3 bases respectively, with 5 bases between them. Written as DNA, the CDR3 is TGTGCCAGCAGCTTAATCAGCTACGAGCAGTACTTC. Translation: CASSLISYEQYF.

V is TRBV6-5 and J is TRBJ2-7; a weak D match, TRBD1 (5 bases). This CDR3 has 15 residues. Looked up from germline, CDR1 is MNHEY and CDR2 is SVGAGI. Trimming left V 2 bases short and J 4 bases short, with 15 bases between. The CDR3 nucleotides are TGTGCCAGCAGTTACCCCAAGGGGCAAAAATACGAGCAGTACTTC. Protein sequence: CASSYPKGQKYEQYF.

V is TRBV28 and J is TRBJ1-5, with unresolved D. This CDR3 is built from 14 residues. The germline gives CDR1 MDHEN, CDR2 SYDVKM. Between the trimmed V and J ends, which lost 2 bases and 7 bases, there was a span of 12 bases. CDR3 nucleotides: TGTGCCAGCAGTTTAATGTGGGCTGGGCAGCCCCAGCATTTT. Its translation: CASSLMWAGQPQHF.

The rearrangement links TRBV4-3 to TRBJ2-1, with no clear D. The CDR3 runs to 15 residues. Germline loops: CDR1 LGHNA, CDR2 YSLEER. Trimming left V 0 bases short and J 6 bases short, with 12 bases between. The CDR3: CASSQELLPSNEQFF. CDR3 DNA: TGCGCCAGCAGCCAAGAACTCCTTCCTTCCAATGAGCAGTTCTTC.

Of note for this clone: The sample has other DNA sequences that encode this CDR3 too. V is TRBV29-1 and J is TRBJ2-7, with unresolved D. Trimming removed 3 bases at V and 1 base at J, with 4 bases between. CDR3 size: 11 residues. CDR1 is SQVTM and CDR2 is ANQGSEA in the germline V gene. The CDR3 DNA reads TGCAGCGTTGAGAGTTCCTACGAGCAGTACTTC. It encodes CSVESSYEQYF.

The V and J genes are TRBV7-8 and TRBJ2-1; 9 bases fit TRBD2. Looked up from germline, CDR1 is SGHVS and CDR2 is FQNEAQ. V gave up 5 bases and J gave up 0 bases; unmatched junction bases: 8. CDR3 length equals 17 residues. The CDR3 sequence is CASSLRLAGDSYNEQFF. The CDR3 bases are TGTGCCAGCAGCCTGCGATTAGCGGGGGACTCCTACAATGAGCAGTTCTTC.

The gene calls are TRBV6-1 and TRBJ1-5; possible D gene TRBD1, 6 bases. CDR3 length: 15 amino acids. V lost 6 bases, J lost 3 bases, and 15 bases lay in between. The germline CDR1 and CDR2 sequences are MNHNS and SASEGT. Here the CDR3 reads CASSGPSGANQPQHF. The DNA of the CDR3 is TGTGCCAGCAGCGGTCCCTCAGGGGCCAATCAGCCCCAGCATTTT.

The V and J genes are TRBV9 and TRBJ2-5; D perhaps matches TRBD1 (7 bases). V was cut by 4 bases and J by 6 bases, with 16 bases left in between. The CDR3 consists of 14 residues. Germline CDR1 and CDR2: SGDLS and YYNGEE. The CDR3 is CASSPGQGGKTQYF. CDR3 nucleotide sequence: TGTGCCAGCAGCCCTGGTCAGGGGGGAAAGACCCAGTACTTC.

The rearrangement joins TRBV5-6 to TRBJ1-3; tentative D call: TRBD1 (5 bases). V dropped 0 bases and J dropped 0 bases, with 10 bases sitting between them. Germline V gene data show CDR1 as SGHDT and CDR2 as YYEEEE. The CDR3 length is 16 residues. The CDR3 region is CASSLGGTVSGNTIYF. DNA for the CDR3: TGTGCCAGCAGCTTGGGCGGGACGGTCTCTGGAAACACCATATATTTT. The full variable domain, its missing parts supplied by reference TRBV5-6 and TRBJ1-3, is DAGVTQSPTHLIKTRGQQVTLRCSPKSGHDTVSWYQQALGQGPQFIFQYYEEEERQRGNFPDRFSGHQFPNYSSELNVNALLLGDSALYLCASSLGGTVSGNTIYFGEGSWLTVV.

The chain couples TRBV19 to TRBJ2-1, with D maybe TRBD2 (6 bases). V gave up 6 bases and J gave up 1 base, with 13 bases separating them. There are 15 residues in the CDR3. The germline gives CDR1 LNHDA, CDR2 SQIVND (reference sequence). CDR3 loop: CASSFLGGSYNEQFF. CDR3 DNA sequence: TGTGCCAGTAGCTTCTTGGGGGGATCCTACAATGAGCAGTTCTTC.

The genes are TRBV7-9 and TRBJ2-7; 8 nucleotides align to TRBD2. The CDR3 covers 15 residues. Germline V gives CDR1 SEHNR, CDR2 FQNEAQ (reference sequence). J was trimmed by 0 bases and V by 0 bases; bases with no gene match: 1. For the CDR3, the DNA is TGTGCCAGCAGCTTAGCAGGGACTAGCTCCTACGAGCAGTACTTC. Amino acids: CASSLAGTSSYEQYF. Using reference TRBV7-9 and TRBJ2-7 for the parts outside the CDR3, the full variable domain is DTGVSQNPRHKITKRGQNVTFRCDPISEHNRLYWYRQTLGQGPEFLTYFQNEAQLEKSRLLSDRFSAERPKGSFSTLEIQRTEQGDSAMYLCASSLAGTSSYEQYFGPGTRLTVT.

The rearrangement joins TRBV6-5 to TRBJ1-4; 8 bases fit TRBD1. The CDR3 length is 11 residues. In germline, CDR1 is MNHEY, CDR2 SVGAGI. V was pared by 5 bases and J by 12 bases, with 2 bases of the junction left unmatched. CDR3 sequence (DNA): TGTGCCAGCAGTGACAGGGGAGAACTGTTTTTT. Its translation is CASSDRGELFF.